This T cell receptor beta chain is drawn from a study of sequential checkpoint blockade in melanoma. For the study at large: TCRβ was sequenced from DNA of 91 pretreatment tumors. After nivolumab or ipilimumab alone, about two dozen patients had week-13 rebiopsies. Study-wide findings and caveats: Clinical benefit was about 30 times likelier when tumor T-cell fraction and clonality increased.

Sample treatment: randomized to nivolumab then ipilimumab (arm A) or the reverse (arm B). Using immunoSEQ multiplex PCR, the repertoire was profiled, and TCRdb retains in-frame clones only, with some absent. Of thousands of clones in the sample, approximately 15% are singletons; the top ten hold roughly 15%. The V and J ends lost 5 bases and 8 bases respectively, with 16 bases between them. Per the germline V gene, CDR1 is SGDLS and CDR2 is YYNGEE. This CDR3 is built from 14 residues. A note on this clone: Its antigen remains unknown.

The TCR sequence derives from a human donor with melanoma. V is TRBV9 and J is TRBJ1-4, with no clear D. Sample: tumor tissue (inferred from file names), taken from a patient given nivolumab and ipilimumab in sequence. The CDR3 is CASSGPPEDEKLFF. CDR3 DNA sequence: TGTGCCAGCAGTGGACCCCCGGAGGACGAAAAACTGTTTTTT.